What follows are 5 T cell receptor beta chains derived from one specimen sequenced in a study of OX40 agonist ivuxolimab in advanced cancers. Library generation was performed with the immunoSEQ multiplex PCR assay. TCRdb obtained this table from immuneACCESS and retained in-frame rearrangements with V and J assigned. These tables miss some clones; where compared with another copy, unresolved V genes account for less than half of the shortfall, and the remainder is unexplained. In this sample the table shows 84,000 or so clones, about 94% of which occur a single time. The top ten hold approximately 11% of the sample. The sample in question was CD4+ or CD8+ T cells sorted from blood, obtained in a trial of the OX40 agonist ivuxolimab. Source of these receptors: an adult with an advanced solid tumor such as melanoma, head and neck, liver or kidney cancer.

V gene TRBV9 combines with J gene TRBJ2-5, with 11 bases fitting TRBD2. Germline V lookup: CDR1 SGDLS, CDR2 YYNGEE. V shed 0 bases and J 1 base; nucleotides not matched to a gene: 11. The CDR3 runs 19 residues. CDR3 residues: CASSVGAGLAETLQETQYF. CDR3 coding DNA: TGTGCCAGCAGCGTAGGGGCGGGACTAGCGGAAACTCTCCAAGAGACCCAGTACTTC.

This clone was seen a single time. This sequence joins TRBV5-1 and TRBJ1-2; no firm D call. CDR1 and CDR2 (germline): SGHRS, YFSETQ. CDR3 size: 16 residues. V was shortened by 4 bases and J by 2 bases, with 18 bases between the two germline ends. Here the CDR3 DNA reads TGCGCCAGCAGCCGGTTAATTGCAGCCCCAAACTATGGCTACACCTTC. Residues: CASSRLIAAPNYGYTF.

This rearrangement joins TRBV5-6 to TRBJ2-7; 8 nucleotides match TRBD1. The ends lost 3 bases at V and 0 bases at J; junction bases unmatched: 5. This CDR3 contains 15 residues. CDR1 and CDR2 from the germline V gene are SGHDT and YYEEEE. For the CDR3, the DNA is TGTGCCAGCAGCTACGCCGGGACAGGCTCCTACGAGCAGTACTTC. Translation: CASSYAGTGSYEQYF. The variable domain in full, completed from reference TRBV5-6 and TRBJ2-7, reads DAGVTQSPTHLIKTRGQQVTLRCSPKSGHDTVSWYQQALGQGPQFIFQYYEEEERQRGNFPDRFSGHQFPNYSSELNVNALLLGDSALYLCASSYAGTGSYEQYFGPGTRLTVT.

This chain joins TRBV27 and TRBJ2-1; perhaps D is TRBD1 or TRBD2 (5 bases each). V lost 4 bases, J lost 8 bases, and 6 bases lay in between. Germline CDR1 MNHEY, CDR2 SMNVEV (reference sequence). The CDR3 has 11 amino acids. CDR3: CASSWGYEQFF. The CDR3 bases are TGTGCCAGCAGTTGGGGGTATGAGCAGTTCTTC.

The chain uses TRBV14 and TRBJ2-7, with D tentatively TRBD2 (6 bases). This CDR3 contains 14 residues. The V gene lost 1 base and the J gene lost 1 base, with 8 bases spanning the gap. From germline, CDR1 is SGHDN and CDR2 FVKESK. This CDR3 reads CASSQGRVSYEQYF. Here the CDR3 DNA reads TGTGCCAGCAGCCAAGGGAGGGTGTCCTACGAGCAGTACTTC.